The source of this T cell receptor (beta chain) is a study of T cell responses to AZD1222 COVID-19 vaccine. Germline-derived CDR1 and CDR2 are MNHEY and SVGAGI. Trimming took 11 bases from V and 4 from J; bases not matched to a gene: 7. This CDR3 is 13 amino acids long. Measured with immunoSEQ multiplex PCR; TCRdb has only the in-frame clones, and not every one. The top ten hold more than 9% of the sample, which has over 150,000 clones, approximately 86% seen once. Source: peripheral blood, taken 28 days after the second AZD1222 dose. This clonotype originated in an adult who received the AZD1222 COVID-19 vaccine. The chain employs TRBV6-5 and TRBJ1-1; 10 bases are shared with TRBD1. The CDR3 DNA reads TGTGCCGTCCGGGACAGGGGCGGCACTGAAGCTTTCTTT. Its protein product is CAVRDRGGTEAFF.